The entry that follows covers one TCR beta chain sequence. Its antigen is unknown. The sample belongs to a study of T cells in localized non-small cell lung cancer. This CDR3 is built from 14 residues. Germline CDR1 is SGHRS and CDR2 is YFSETQ. The ends lost 0 bases at V and 5 bases at J; junction bases unmatched: 5. Study observations and caveats: Appearances in adjacent lung were noted for a median approximately 52 of the top 100 tumor clones. Longer overall survival associated with higher blood T cell density; shorter survival with higher adjacent-lung clonality.

Profiling relied on immunoSEQ multiplex PCR, and the TCRdb table lists in-frame clones only, not all of them. The top ten clones hold 2% to 2.5% of a sample with 30,000 to 35,000 clones, around 92% of them seen once. This sequence was found in an older female donor with stage I lung adenocarcinoma. Specimen: peripheral blood, collected before any cancer treatment. J is TRBJ2-7 and V is TRBV5-1, with 7 bases matching TRBD2. CDR3 sequence (DNA): TGCGCCAGCAGCTTGGAACTGGGGAGGGACGAGCAGTACTTC. It is translated as CASSLELGRDEQYF. The whole variable domain, remainder taken from reference TRBV5-1 and TRBJ2-7, is KAGVTQTPRYLIKTRGQQVTLSCSPISGHRSVSWYQQTPGQGLQFLFEYFSETQRNKGNFPGRFSGRQFSNSRSEMNVSTLELGDSALYLCASSLELGRDEQYFGPGTRLTVT.